This TCR beta chain stems from a study of blood T cell repertoires in COVID-19. The table lists this clone with many counts. Symptom resolution, clearance, or two negative PCRs marked the recovered donors of Cohort 3. Germline CDR1 reads MGHRA; CDR2 reads YSYEKL. Trimming stripped 6 bases from V and 6 bases from J, with 20 bases between. There are 16 residues in the CDR3. Per the study methods: Counts of nucleated cells, estimated from reference gene primer amplification, were obtained. Produced via immunoSEQ multiplex PCR; TCRdb's table is partial and in-frame only. V and J calls and clone size come straight from that table; D and trimming were deduced from the DNA. The sample consists of around 500,000 clones, roughly 88% of them appearing once.

Sequencing was carried out using PBMCs or T cells enriched from blood (not recorded which). The rearrangement joins TRBV4-1 to TRBJ2-2; tentative D call: TRBD2 (5 bases). This sequence was found in a woman in her thirties or forties who had recovered from COVID-19. The CDR3 DNA follows: TGCGCCAGCAGTCCATCGACTATCCGTCCTCCCGGGGAGCTGTTTTTT. This gives the protein CASSPSTIRPPGELFF.